The subject of this entry is one TCR beta chain. This sample was taken from a study of cytomegalovirus exposure and HLA in healthy donors. Use of 60 Vbeta and 13 Jbeta primers characterized the PCR. Generated by immunoSEQ multiplex PCR, the TCRdb table keeps only in-frame clones and is missing some. The repertoire has about 67,000 clones, more than 80% of them found once; the top ten carry about 12%. Sequencing used PBMCs. The receptor was derived from a woman in her 30s in good health and CMV-seropositive.

The CDR3 is CSVIENVAGKGYEQYF. DNA of the CDR3: TGCAGCGTCATTGAAAATGTGGCAGGGAAGGGCTACGAGCAGTACTTC. This sequence joins TRBV29-1 and TRBJ2-7; D is perhaps TRBD1 (5 bases). V lost 6 bases, J lost 3 bases, and 24 bases lay in between. CDR1 is SQVTM and CDR2 is ANQGSEA in the germline V gene. The CDR3 sequence is 16 residues long.